Listed here are 13 T cell receptor beta chains from one sample, sequenced in a study of T cells expressing NK-cell markers. TCRdb reanalyzed the 5' RACE reads, giving one entry per CDR3 protein sequence and no DNA. The table lists roughly 180,000 distinct CDR3 sequences. Sequencing was carried out using blood T cells: a sorted CD56 or NKG2C T cell subset, CD4+ or CD8+ T cells, or bulk PBMC T cells (not recorded which). The receptors originated from a man aged 18-75 years in good health.

The chain recombines TRBV4-1 with TRBJ2-7; TCRdb reports TRBD2, a call that lacks DNA to check it against. This CDR3 is built from 17 residues. Germline values: CDR1 MGHRA, CDR2 YSYEKL. CDR3 amino acids: CASSQVSTSGTSYEQYF.

The chain has TRBV6-5 and TRBJ2-3; no DNA is available, so the TRBD1 call from TCRdb remains unchecked. The length of the CDR3 is 17 residues. The germline CDR1 and CDR2 sequences are MNHEY and SVGAGI. The CDR3 protein is CASSYREVRGPTDTQYF.

The CDR3 region is CASSEVVTGNNSPLHF. The chain uses TRBV6-1 and TRBJ1-6; there is no DNA to check the TCRdb D call of TRBD1. The CDR3 contains 16 residues. Germline V gene data show CDR1 as MNHNS and CDR2 as SASEGT.

V gene TRBV20-1 combines with J gene TRBJ2-7; TCRdb picks TRBD1, but there is no DNA to check that call. The CDR3 runs 14 residues. In germline, CDR1 is DFQATT, CDR2 SNEGSKA (reference sequence). The CDR3 region is CSAVDRVGSYEQYF.

The chain is built from TRBV9 and TRBJ1-1. Germline CDR1 is SGDLS and CDR2 is YYNGEE. The CDR3 covers 14 residues. The CDR3 loop reads CASSAINGNTEAFF.

The genes are TRBV7-8 and TRBJ2-1; TCRdb lists TRBD1, though no DNA is available to test this call. The CDR3 is 15 amino acids. Germline-derived CDR1 and CDR2 are SGHVS and FQNEAQ. The CDR3 loop is CASSLVGTNNNEQFF.

V usage is TRBV4-2 and J usage is TRBJ1-4. The germline CDR1 and CDR2 sequences are LGHNA and YNFKEQ. The length of the CDR3 is 17 residues. The CDR3 loop is CASSQEETRPTNEKLFF.

This chain uses TRBV7-8 with TRBJ2-7. This CDR3 contains 17 residues. Germline assignment: CDR1 SGHVS and CDR2 FQNEAQ. The CDR3: CASSFPVFGGSSYEQYF.

The gene calls are TRBV7-9 and TRBJ1-6; TCRdb proposes TRBD1, but this gene call is untestable without DNA. Germline V CDR1 and CDR2: SEHNR, FQNEAQ (reference sequence). The CDR3 length is 15 residues. This chain's CDR3 is CASSLDRGFGSPLHF.

The chain combines TRBV1 with TRBJ1-1; absent DNA, TCRdb's TRBD1 call cannot be checked. TRBV1 is designated a pseudogene. The CDR3 is 13 residues long. CDR3 loop: CTSSQCRGREAFF.

The chain has TRBV4-1 and TRBJ1-5; TCRdb calls TRBD1, which cannot be checked without DNA. The CDR3 is 12 amino acids. The V gene's germline CDR1 is MGHRA and CDR2 YSYEKL. The CDR3 sequence is CASSLPGQPQHF.

The chain joins TRBV12-3 or TRBV12-4 to TRBJ2-3; TCRdb reports TRBD1, a call that lacks DNA to check it against. This CDR3 spans 14 amino acids. CDR3 region: CASSFWGQLDTQYF.

The V call is TRBV3-1, the J call TRBJ1-1; the TCRdb call, TRBD1, lacks DNA for checking. This CDR3 has 13 residues. From germline, CDR1 is LGHDT and CDR2 YNNKEL (reference sequence). Here the CDR3 reads CASSQAQGGEAFF.